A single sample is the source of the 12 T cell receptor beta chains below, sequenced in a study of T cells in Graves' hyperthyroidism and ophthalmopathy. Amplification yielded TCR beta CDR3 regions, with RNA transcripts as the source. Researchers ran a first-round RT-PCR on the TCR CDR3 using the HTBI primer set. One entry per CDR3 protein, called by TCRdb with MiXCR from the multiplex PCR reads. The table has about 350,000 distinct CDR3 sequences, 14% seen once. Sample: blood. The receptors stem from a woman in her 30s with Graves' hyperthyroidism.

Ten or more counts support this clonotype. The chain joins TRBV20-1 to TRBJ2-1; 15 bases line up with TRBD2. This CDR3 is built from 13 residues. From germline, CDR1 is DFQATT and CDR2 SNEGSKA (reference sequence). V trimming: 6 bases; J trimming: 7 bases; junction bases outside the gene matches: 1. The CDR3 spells CSAGTSGRNEQFF. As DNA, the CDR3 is TGCAGTGCCGGGACTAGCGGGAGGAATGAGCAGTTCTTC.

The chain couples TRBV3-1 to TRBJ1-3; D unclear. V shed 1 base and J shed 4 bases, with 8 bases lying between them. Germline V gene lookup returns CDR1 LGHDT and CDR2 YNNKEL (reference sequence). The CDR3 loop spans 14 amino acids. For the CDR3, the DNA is TGTGCCAGCAGCCAAGTTGGCTCCGGAAACACCATATATTTT. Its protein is CASSQVGSGNTIYF.

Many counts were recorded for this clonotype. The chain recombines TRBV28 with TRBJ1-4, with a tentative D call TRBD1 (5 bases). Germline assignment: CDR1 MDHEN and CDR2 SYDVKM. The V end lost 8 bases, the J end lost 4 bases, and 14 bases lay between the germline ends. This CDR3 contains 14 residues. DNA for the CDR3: TGTGCCAGCCGGAGTGCCGGGGGTAATGAAAAACTGTTTTTT. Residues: CASRSAGGNEKLFF.

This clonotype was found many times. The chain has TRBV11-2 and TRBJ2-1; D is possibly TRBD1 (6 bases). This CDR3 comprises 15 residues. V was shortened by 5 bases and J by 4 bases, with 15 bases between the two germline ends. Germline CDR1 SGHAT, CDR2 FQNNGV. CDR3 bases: TGTGCCAGCAGCACAGGGAGCAGTAAGTACAATGAGCAGTTCTTC. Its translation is CASSTGSSKYNEQFF. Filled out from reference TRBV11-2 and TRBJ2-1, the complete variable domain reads EAGVAQSPRYKIIEKRQSVAFWCNPISGHATLYWYQQILGQGPKLLIQFQNNGVVDDSQLPKDRFSAERLKGVDSTLKIQPAKLEDSAVYLCASSTGSSKYNEQFFGPGTRLTVL.

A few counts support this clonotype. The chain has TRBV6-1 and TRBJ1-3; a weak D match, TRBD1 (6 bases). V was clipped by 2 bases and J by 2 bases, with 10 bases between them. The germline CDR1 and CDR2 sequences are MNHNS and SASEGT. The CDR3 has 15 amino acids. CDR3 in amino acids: CASSEHQGTGNTIYF. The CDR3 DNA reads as TGTGCCAGCAGTGAACACCAGGGGACTGGAAACACCATATATTTT.

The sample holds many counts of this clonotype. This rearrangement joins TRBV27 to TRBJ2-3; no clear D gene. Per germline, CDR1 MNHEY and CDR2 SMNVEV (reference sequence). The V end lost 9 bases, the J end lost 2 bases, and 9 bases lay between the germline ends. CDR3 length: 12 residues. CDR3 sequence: CASCGNTDTQYF. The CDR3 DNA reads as TGTGCCAGTTGCGGAAACACAGATACGCAGTATTTT.

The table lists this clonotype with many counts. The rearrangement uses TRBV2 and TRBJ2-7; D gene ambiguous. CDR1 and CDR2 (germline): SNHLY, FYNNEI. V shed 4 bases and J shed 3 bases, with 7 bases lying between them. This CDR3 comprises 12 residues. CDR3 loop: CASSGVGYEQYF. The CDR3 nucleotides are TGTGCCAGCAGTGGGGTGGGCTACGAGCAGTACTTC.

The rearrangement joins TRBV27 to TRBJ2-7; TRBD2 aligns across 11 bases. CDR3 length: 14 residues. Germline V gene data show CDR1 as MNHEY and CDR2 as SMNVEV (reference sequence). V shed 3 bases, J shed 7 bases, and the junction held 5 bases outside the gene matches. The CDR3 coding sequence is TGTGCCAGCAGTTTGACTAGCGGGACTCGGGAGCAGTACTTC. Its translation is CASSLTSGTREQYF.

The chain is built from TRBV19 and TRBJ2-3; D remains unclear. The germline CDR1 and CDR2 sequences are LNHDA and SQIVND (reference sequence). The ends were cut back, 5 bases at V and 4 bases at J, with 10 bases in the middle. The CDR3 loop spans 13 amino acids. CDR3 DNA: TGTGCCAGTAGTCCCCCCGCTTCAGATACGCAGTATTTT. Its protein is CASSPPASDTQYF. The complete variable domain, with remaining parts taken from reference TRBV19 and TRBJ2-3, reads DGGITQSPKYLFRKEGQNVTLSCEQNLNHDAMYWYRQDPGQGLRLIYYSQIVNDFQKGDIAEGYSVSREKKESFPLTVTSAQKNPTAFYLCASSPPASDTQYFGPGTRLTVL.

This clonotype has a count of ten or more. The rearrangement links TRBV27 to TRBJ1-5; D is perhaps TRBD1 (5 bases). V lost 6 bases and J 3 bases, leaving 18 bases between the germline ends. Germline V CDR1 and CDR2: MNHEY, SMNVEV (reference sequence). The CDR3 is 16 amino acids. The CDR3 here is CASSQTGSAANQPQHF. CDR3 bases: TGTGCCAGCAGCCAAACAGGTTCTGCGGCCAATCAGCCCCAGCATTTT.

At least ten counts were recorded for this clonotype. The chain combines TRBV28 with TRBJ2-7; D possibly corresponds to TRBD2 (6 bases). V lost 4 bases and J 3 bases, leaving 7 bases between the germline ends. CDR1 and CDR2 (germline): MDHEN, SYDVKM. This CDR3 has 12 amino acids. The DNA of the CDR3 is TGTGCCAGCAGTTCGACTAGCTACGAGCAGTACTTC. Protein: CASSSTSYEQYF.

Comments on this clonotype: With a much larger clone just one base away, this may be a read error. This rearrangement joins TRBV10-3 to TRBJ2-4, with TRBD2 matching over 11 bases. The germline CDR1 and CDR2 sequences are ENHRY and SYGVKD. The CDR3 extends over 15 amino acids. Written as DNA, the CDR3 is TGTGCCATCAGTGAGACTAGCGGGAGTGGGCGCATTCAGTGCTTC. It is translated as CAISETSGSGRIQCF.